Shown below are 12 T cell receptor beta chains from a single sample sequenced in a study of kidney transplant recipient with SARS-CoV-2 infection. TCRdb re-called the reads with MiXCR, one entry per CDR3 protein. The sample holds roughly 230,000 distinct CDR3 sequences, about 28% seen once. Sequenced material: a blood sample, taken at baseline and on day 111 from a kidney transplant recipient. The receptor source for this set is a male patient between 25 and 39 years old who had COVID-19 and was a kidney transplant recipient. The T cells may partly be graft donor cells.

A word on this clonotype: A much larger clone lies one base from this, so it may be a read error. V gene TRBV18 combines with J gene TRBJ1-1; 9 bases are shared with TRBD1. This CDR3 has 16 residues. The germline CDR1 and CDR2 sequences are KGHSH and LQKENI. The CDR3 region has the DNA TGTACCAGCTCACTAAGACAGGGGGGACACGCGGCTGAAGCTTTCTTT. Translated, it gives CTSSLRQGGHAAEAFF.

Ten or more counts support this clonotype. This rearrangement joins TRBV3-1 to TRBJ2-2, with TRBD1 as a possible D gene (5 bases). Per germline, CDR1 LGHDT and CDR2 YNNKEL (reference sequence). V lost 5 bases and J 5 bases, leaving 24 bases between the germline ends. The CDR3 is 18 residues long. CDR3 in DNA: TGTGCCAGCAGCGGCCAGGGTCCCATTTCAGGCTTGACCGGGGAGCTGTTTTTT. Encoded protein: CASSGQGPISGLTGELFF.

About this clonotype: A clone one base away is much larger, so this may be a read error. No conserved phenylalanine or tryptophan is present at the end of the CDR3, so a read error is the likely explanation. The gene calls are TRBV27 and TRBJ1-6, with 8 nucleotides matching TRBD1. The junction had 1 base not matched to a gene; V was cut back by 0 bases and J by 9 bases. The germline gives CDR1 MNHEY, CDR2 SMNVEV (reference sequence). The CDR3 is 14 amino acids. The CDR3 DNA follows: TGTGCCAGCAGTTTATCCGGACAGGGTTCACCCCTCCACCTT. As protein: CASSLSGQGSPLHL.

This clonotype appeared many times. The chain couples TRBV6-5 to TRBJ2-7, with D hard to call. Per germline, CDR1 MNHEY and CDR2 SVGAGI. Trimming pared 5 bases from V and 5 bases from J, leaving 16 bases between. This CDR3 is 14 amino acids long. DNA of the CDR3: TGTGCCAGCAGTGCTACCACCCCCCGGGACGAGCAGTACTTC. Its translation: CASSATTPRDEQYF.

Note on this clonotype: The junction differs from germline at one of its ends, possibly a read error. The gene calls are TRBV18 and TRBJ1-1; D remains unclear. CDR3 length equals 14 residues. CDR1 KGHSH and CDR2 LQKENI come from the germline V gene. The CDR3 region is CASSPPNENTEDFF. The CDR3 nucleotides read TGTGCCAGCTCACCACCGAACGAGAACACTGAAGATTTCTTT.

This clonotype came up many times. V usage is TRBV7-9 and J usage is TRBJ1-5; TRBD1 might be the D (6 bases). V was shortened by 2 bases and J by 8 bases, with 13 bases between the two germline ends. The CDR3 extends over 14 amino acids. Germline V gene sequence: CDR1 SEHNR, CDR2 FQNEAQ (reference sequence). The CDR3 protein is CASSLQGGGEPQHF. The CDR3 DNA is TGTGCCAGCAGCTTACAAGGGGGTGGGGAGCCCCAGCATTTT.

Points on this clonotype: This may come from a read error, since a much larger clone is one base off. The chain employs TRBV8-2 and TRBJ2-6. TRBV8-2 is designated a pseudogene. This CDR3 region has 17 residues. CDR3 DNA sequence: TGTGGCGGATTTTGCAGGATAACACAAAGTCGGGCCAACGTCCTGACTTTC. Its translation is CGGFCRITQSRANVLTF.

V gene TRBV10-1 combines with J gene TRBJ1-2, with D uncertain. The germline CDR1 and CDR2 sequences are WNHNN and SYGVQD (reference sequence). The germline V and J ends were trimmed by 5 bases and 4 bases, with 23 bases remaining between them. CDR3 length: 17 amino acids. The CDR3 reads CASSHVTRSRKTYGYTF. As DNA, the CDR3 is TGCGCCAGCAGTCATGTTACAAGATCGCGAAAGACCTATGGCTACACCTTC.

This chain links TRBV11-3 with TRBJ2-3, with TRBD2 matching over 10 bases. The germline V gene has CDR1 SGHNT and CDR2 YENEEA. The J segment lost 3 bases and the V segment lost 2 bases, leaving 8 bases of the junction unmatched. The CDR3 is made up of 17 amino acids. This CDR3 is CASSLPPEAGGTDTQYF. The CDR3 DNA reads TGTGCCAGCAGCTTACCCCCTGAAGCGGGAGGGACAGATACGCAGTATTTT.

This clonotype occurred many times. This chain joins TRBV7-9 and TRBJ1-5, with a tentative D call TRBD1 (6 bases). The germline V gene encodes CDR1 SEHNR and CDR2 FQNEAQ (reference sequence). V shed 11 bases and J shed 6 bases, with 17 bases lying between them. The CDR3 has 13 residues. The CDR3 is CASTEGVGQPQHF. In DNA, the CDR3 is TGTGCCTCCACTGAGGGGGTAGGTCAGCCCCAGCATTTT.

There are a few counts of this clonotype. This could be a read error, since a much larger clone is one nucleotide away. The J gene is TRBJ2-7, the V gene TRBV6-5, with D hard to call. Per germline, CDR1 MNHEY and CDR2 SVGAGI. The CDR3 has 15 amino acids. Here the CDR3 DNA reads TGTGCCGGCAGTTACTCATTCGGACGCACCTACGAGCAGTACTTC. It specifies CAGSYSFGRTYEQYF.

A word on this clonotype: Being one base from a much bigger clone, this may be a read error. The DNA for the CDR3 is TGTGCCAGTGGTATCCAGGGGATTGAGCCCCAGCATTTT. Protein product: CASGIQGIEPQHF. The J gene is TRBJ1-5, the V gene TRBV19; tentatively, D is TRBD1 (6 bases). Germline CDR1 reads LNHDA; CDR2 reads SQIVND (reference sequence). The CDR3 covers 13 residues.